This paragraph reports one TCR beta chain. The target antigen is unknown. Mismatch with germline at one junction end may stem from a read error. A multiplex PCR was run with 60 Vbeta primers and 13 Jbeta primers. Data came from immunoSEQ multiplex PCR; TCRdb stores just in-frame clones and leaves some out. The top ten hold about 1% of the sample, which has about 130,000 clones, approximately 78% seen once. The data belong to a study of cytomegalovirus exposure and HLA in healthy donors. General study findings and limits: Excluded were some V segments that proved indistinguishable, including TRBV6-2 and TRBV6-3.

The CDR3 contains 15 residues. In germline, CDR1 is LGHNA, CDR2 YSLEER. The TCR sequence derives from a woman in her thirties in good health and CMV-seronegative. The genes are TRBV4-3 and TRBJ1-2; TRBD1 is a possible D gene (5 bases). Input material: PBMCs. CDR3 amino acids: CANSQDLGGGYGYTF. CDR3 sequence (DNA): TGCGCCAACAGCCAAGATCTTGGGGGAGGCTATGGCTACACCTTC.